The next 32 T cell receptor beta chains were all read from a single sample in a study of shared clonotypes between healthy human individuals. Repertoires were generated with immunoSEQ multiplex PCR, while TCRdb's copy carries only in-frame clones and drops some. The sample carries more than 2 million clones, approximately 94% recorded once. Sequencing input: naive CD4+ T cells sorted from blood. Subset noted: CD45RA+ positively selected. The receptors stem from a man younger than 30 in good health.

This chain connects TRBV28 to TRBJ2-7; D gene ambiguous. The ends were cut back, 6 bases at V and 0 bases at J, with 6 bases in the middle. The CDR3 totals 12 residues. Germline V gene sequence: CDR1 MDHEN, CDR2 SYDVKM. The CDR3 DNA reads as TGTGCCAGCAGCACGAACTCCTACGAGCAGTACTTC. It is translated as CASSTNSYEQYF. The entire variable domain, with the rest obtained from reference TRBV28 and TRBJ2-7, is as follows: DVKVTQSSRYLVKRTGEKVFLECVQDMDHENMFWYRQDPGLGLRLIYFSYDVKMKEKGDIPEGYSVSREKKERFSLILESASTNQTSMYLCASSTNSYEQYFGPGTRLTVT.

The chain links TRBV7-9 to TRBJ1-6, with unresolved D. This CDR3 region has 12 residues. Trimming left V 2 bases short and J 13 bases short, with 9 bases between. The germline V gene encodes CDR1 SEHNR and CDR2 FQNEAQ (reference sequence). CDR3 sequence (DNA): TGTGCCAGCAGCTTAAGGGAGCTCCCCCTCCACTTT. Residues: CASSLRELPLHF.

The genes are TRBV5-6 and TRBJ2-3; 11 nucleotides line up with TRBD2. Germline trimming cut 4 bases from V and 6 bases from J; bases unmatched to any gene: 4. Germline loops: CDR1 SGHDT, CDR2 YYEEEE. This CDR3 is 14 amino acids long. As DNA, the CDR3 is TGTGCCAGCAGCACCCGACTAGCGGGGGATACGCAGTATTTT. Amino acid sequence: CASSTRLAGDTQYF.

The rearrangement joins TRBV9 to TRBJ1-2; tentative D call: TRBD1 (6 bases). Trimming stripped 2 bases from V and 1 base from J, with 9 bases between. The CDR3 consists of 14 residues. Looked up from germline, CDR1 is SGDLS and CDR2 is YYNGEE. CDR3 loop: CASSVTGHNYGYTF. The CDR3 DNA sequence: TGTGCCAGCAGCGTGACAGGTCATAACTATGGCTACACCTTC.

The CDR3 loop reads CASSLGGNSYEQYF. The CDR3 nucleotides read TGCGCCAGCAGCCTAGGGGGGAACTCCTACGAGCAGTACTTC. The V call is TRBV4-3, the J call TRBJ2-7; either TRBD1 or TRBD2 may supply D (6 bases each). The V gene lost 4 bases and the J gene lost 0 bases, with 10 bases spanning the gap. Germline V lookup: CDR1 LGHNA, CDR2 YSLEER. This CDR3 spans 14 amino acids.

The chain employs TRBV18 and TRBJ2-7; possibly TRBD2 for D (6 bases). The CDR3 sequence is 15 residues long. Germline CDR1 KGHSH, CDR2 LQKENI. V was cut by 3 bases and J by 0 bases, with 12 bases left in between. The CDR3 nucleotides read TGTGCCAGCTCACCTCAAAGCGGGCTCTCCTACGAGCAGTACTTC. Protein product: CASSPQSGLSYEQYF.

This sequence joins TRBV6-1 and TRBJ1-5; no clear D. The CDR3 runs 12 residues. CDR1 and CDR2 from the germline V gene are MNHNS and SASEGT. V was shortened by 1 base and J by 6 bases, with 4 bases between the two germline ends. This CDR3 reads CASSEDVQPQHF. The CDR3 coding sequence is TGTGCCAGCAGTGAAGATGTTCAGCCCCAGCATTTT.

This CDR3 is CASSLSAVLSGNTIYF. In nucleotides, the CDR3 is TGCGCCAGCAGCTTGTCGGCAGTACTCTCTGGAAACACCATATATTTT. The J gene is TRBJ1-3, the V gene TRBV5-1; D is uncertain. V lost 1 base and J 0 bases, leaving 11 bases between the germline ends. Germline-derived CDR1 and CDR2 are SGHRS and YFSETQ. The CDR3 is 16 amino acids.

Here the CDR3 reads CASSEVTSGAYEQYF. The CDR3 DNA follows: TGCGCCAGCAGTGAAGTGACTAGCGGGGCCTACGAGCAGTACTTC. The chain recombines TRBV10-1 with TRBJ2-7; 11 positions match TRBD2. Unmatched junction bases numbered 3, after V lost 3 bases and J lost 2 bases. The CDR3 is 15 residues long. CDR1 is WNHNN, CDR2 SYGVQD, per germline (reference sequence).

The V gene is TRBV5-6, the J gene TRBJ2-7; unclear D gene. CDR3 size: 16 residues. V shed 1 base and J shed 1 base, with 15 bases lying between them. CDR1 is SGHDT and CDR2 is YYEEEE in the germline V gene. In nucleotides, the CDR3 is TGTGCCAGCAGCTTGACCGCCAGCTTTAGGTCCTACGAGCAGTACTTC. Amino acid sequence: CASSLTASFRSYEQYF.

About this clone itself: The identical CDR3 is also encoded by other nucleotide sequences in the sample. CDR3 protein: CASSPPTNEKLFF. CDR3 nucleotide sequence: TGTGCCAGCTCACCACCAACTAATGAAAAACTGTTTTTT. This chain uses TRBV18 with TRBJ1-4; D gene uncertain. The V end was cut by 0 bases, the J end by 1 base, with 0 bases between. The CDR3 spans 13 residues. Germline V gene lookup returns CDR1 KGHSH and CDR2 LQKENI.

V gene TRBV6-6 combines with J gene TRBJ2-7; D is ambiguous. The CDR3 is made up of 15 amino acids. Trimming pared 2 bases from V and 2 bases from J, leaving 13 bases between. The germline V gene encodes CDR1 MNHNY and CDR2 SVGAGI (reference sequence). The CDR3 DNA follows: TGTGCCAGCAGTTACCGACCCGGCAAAGCCTACGAGCAGTACTTC. Translated: CASSYRPGKAYEQYF.

The CDR3 region is CASSRPDVETQYF. The CDR3 DNA follows: TGTGCCAGCAGCCGTCCGGATGTGGAGACCCAGTACTTC. This chain joins TRBV11-2 and TRBJ2-5, with D unclear. This CDR3 comprises 13 residues. CDR1 is SGHAT and CDR2 is FQNNGV in the germline V gene. V lost 5 bases to trimming and J lost 5 bases, with 12 bases between them.

In nucleotides, the CDR3 is TGCGCCAGCAGCCCCTCGCGGGGGGGAACAGATACGCAGTATTTT. This sequence encodes CASSPSRGGTDTQYF. The rearrangement uses TRBV4-1 and TRBJ2-3; 9 bases agree with TRBD2. In germline, CDR1 is MGHRA, CDR2 YSYEKL. CDR3 size: 15 residues. Losses at the gene ends were 4 bases for V and 3 bases for J; bases not matched to a gene: 5.

This sequence joins TRBV28 and TRBJ1-1; D is perhaps TRBD1 (5 bases). This CDR3 is built from 14 residues. Germline values: CDR1 MDHEN, CDR2 SYDVKM. Trimming took off 6 bases at V and 1 base at J, with 12 bases between the two ends. CDR3 bases: TGTGCCAGCAGCCCGACAGAAAAGAACACTGAAGCTTTCTTT. Translated: CASSPTEKNTEAFF.

The DNA for the CDR3 is TGTGCCAGTAGTCCCAGAACAGGCAACCAAGAGACCCAGTACTTC. As protein: CASSPRTGNQETQYF. The genes are TRBV19 and TRBJ2-5; the D gene is possibly TRBD1 (5 bases). The CDR3 spans 15 residues. The ends were cut back, 5 bases at V and 0 bases at J, with 13 bases in the middle. Looked up from germline, CDR1 is LNHDA and CDR2 is SQIVND (reference sequence).

The V and J genes are TRBV6-6 and TRBJ1-1, with unresolved D. Trimming stripped 5 bases from V and 5 bases from J, with 12 bases between. The germline gives CDR1 MNHNY, CDR2 SVGAGI (reference sequence). There are 13 residues in the CDR3. The CDR3 DNA sequence: TGTGCCAGCAGTACAACCGGAAGGACTGAAGCTTTCTTT. Its translation: CASSTTGRTEAFF.

The genes are TRBV30 and TRBJ1-5; D unclear. The CDR3 totals 13 residues. The V end was cut by 6 bases, the J end by 5 bases, with 14 bases between. Germline V gives CDR1 GTSNPN, CDR2 SVGIG (reference sequence). CDR3 bases: TGTGCCTGCCGCCAGAGTATGGATCAGCCCCAGCATTTT. Protein: CACRQSMDQPQHF.

The chain links TRBV4-1 to TRBJ2-3; 7 bases line up with TRBD2. The CDR3 sequence is 17 residues long. CDR1 is MGHRA and CDR2 is YSYEKL in the germline V gene. V shed 4 bases and J 0 bases; nucleotides not matched to a gene: 10. CDR3 sequence reads: CASSPWILAESTDTQYF. The DNA for the CDR3 is TGCGCCAGCAGCCCTTGGATCCTAGCGGAGAGCACAGATACGCAGTATTTT.

This rearrangement joins TRBV5-4 to TRBJ2-3, with D perhaps matching TRBD2 (6 bases). In germline, CDR1 is SGHNT, CDR2 YYREEE (reference sequence). Trimming shortened V by 4 bases and J by 1 base, and 13 bases separated the two germline ends. The CDR3 extends over 15 amino acids. This CDR3 is CASSPQRARTDTQYF. The CDR3 DNA follows: TGTGCCAGCAGCCCGCAGCGGGCCCGCACAGATACGCAGTATTTT.

This rearrangement joins TRBV30 to TRBJ2-3; D remains ambiguous. Per germline, CDR1 GTSNPN and CDR2 SVGIG (reference sequence). CDR3 length: 13 residues. Trimming cost V 3 bases and J 3 bases, with 10 bases left between them. This CDR3 reads CAWRLRVTDTQYF. CDR3 sequence (DNA): TGTGCCTGGAGGCTAAGGGTTACAGATACGCAGTATTTT.

The chain combines TRBV5-3 with TRBJ2-7; 8 bases align to TRBD1. TRBV5-3 is reported as an ORF; its role is uncertain. V lost 5 bases to trimming and J lost 4 bases; unmatched junction nucleotides: 11. This CDR3 has 15 amino acids. CDR3 DNA sequence: TGTGCCAGAAGTTCCAGGACAGGGCATTTTTACGAGCAGTACTTC. Its protein product is CARSSRTGHFYEQYF.

The sample holds one count of this clone. The CDR3 loop reads CASSLGTTGSTEAFF. DNA for the CDR3: TGTGCCAGCAGTCTGGGGACCACGGGGTCCACTGAAGCTTTCTTT. The rearrangement links TRBV6-6 to TRBJ1-1, with a weak D call TRBD1 (5 bases). The V end lost 5 bases, the J end lost 4 bases, and 17 bases lay between the germline ends. Germline-derived CDR1 and CDR2 are MNHNY and SVGAGI (reference sequence). This CDR3 spans 15 amino acids.

The chain uses TRBV5-4 and TRBJ2-3; the match to TRBD1 covers 8 bases. The CDR3 is made up of 13 amino acids. The germline CDR1 and CDR2 sequences are SGHNT and YYREEE (reference sequence). Trimming cost V 4 bases and J 6 bases; bases outside gene matches: 4. CDR3 nucleotide sequence: TGTGCCAGCAGCCCAGGGGGCGCGGATACGCAGTATTTT. This codes for CASSPGGADTQYF.

The chain combines TRBV23-1 with TRBJ1-1; D gene ambiguous. TRBV23-1 is flagged as an ORF with uncertain function. The CDR3 runs 14 residues. V was clipped by 5 bases and J by 1 base, with 11 bases between them. The CDR3 region is CASSLRRGNTEAFF. CDR3 nucleotide sequence: TGCGCCAGCAGTTTGCGCCGGGGGAACACTGAAGCTTTCTTT.

The J gene is TRBJ1-2, the V gene TRBV9; D might be TRBD1 (6 bases). The germline gives CDR1 SGDLS, CDR2 YYNGEE. V was cut by 3 bases and J by 5 bases, with 17 bases left in between. The CDR3 is made up of 15 amino acids. CDR3: CASSERVDSLYGYTF. In DNA, the CDR3 is TGTGCCAGCAGCGAGCGGGTGGACAGCTTATATGGCTACACCTTC.

The count of this clone is one. This chain connects TRBV5-6 to TRBJ2-7; 8 bases map to TRBD2. With 1 base clipped from V and 3 bases from J, the junction kept 12 bases outside the gene matches. Germline V gives CDR1 SGHDT, CDR2 YYEEEE. The CDR3 has 17 residues. CDR3 in DNA: TGTGCCAGCAGCTTGCGGAGTCGGACTAGCCCATACTACGAGCAGTACTTC. Encoded protein: CASSLRSRTSPYYEQYF.

The genes are TRBV6-1 and TRBJ2-1, with D possibly TRBD1 on 6 matching bases. The CDR3 has 14 amino acids. Germline-derived CDR1 and CDR2 are MNHNS and SASEGT. The ends were cut back, 7 bases at V and 0 bases at J, with 10 bases in the middle. The CDR3 coding sequence is TGTGCCAGCAATCGACAGGCCTCCTACAATGAGCAGTTCTTC. It is translated as CASNRQASYNEQFF.

The chain carries TRBV6-6 and TRBJ1-2, with D tentatively TRBD1 (5 bases). Deletions cut 0 bases from V and 5 bases from J, with 13 bases between. This CDR3 is 15 amino acids long. Germline CDR1 and CDR2: MNHNY and SVGAGI (reference sequence). CDR3 protein: CASSYSIGTVYGYTF. The CDR3 nucleotides read TGTGCCAGCAGTTACTCGATTGGGACCGTGTATGGCTACACCTTC.

The chain recombines TRBV6-1 with TRBJ1-5, with D unclear. In germline, CDR1 is MNHNS, CDR2 SASEGT. The ends were cut back, 0 bases at V and 7 bases at J, with 10 bases in the middle. This CDR3 comprises 14 residues. DNA for the CDR3: TGTGCCAGCAGTGAAGCGACGCAAACCCAGCCCCAGCATTTT. This codes for CASSEATQTQPQHF.

V gene TRBV7-9 combines with J gene TRBJ1-4, with a weak D call TRBD1 (6 bases). V lost 1 base to trimming and J lost 7 bases, with 10 bases between them. Germline loops: CDR1 SEHNR, CDR2 FQNEAQ (reference sequence). CDR3 size: 14 residues. Here the CDR3 DNA reads TGTGCCAGCAGCTTAGGGACAGAGCCTGAAAAACTGTTTTTT. Its translation: CASSLGTEPEKLFF.

CDR3 region: CASSVEKGINTEAFF. CDR3 coding DNA: TGTGCCAGCAGCGTAGAGAAGGGGATTAACACTGAAGCTTTCTTT. The chain has TRBV9 and TRBJ1-1, with a possible D match to TRBD1 (5 bases). CDR1 and CDR2 (germline): SGDLS, YYNGEE. The CDR3 consists of 15 residues. V was pared by 0 bases and J by 2 bases, with 11 bases between.